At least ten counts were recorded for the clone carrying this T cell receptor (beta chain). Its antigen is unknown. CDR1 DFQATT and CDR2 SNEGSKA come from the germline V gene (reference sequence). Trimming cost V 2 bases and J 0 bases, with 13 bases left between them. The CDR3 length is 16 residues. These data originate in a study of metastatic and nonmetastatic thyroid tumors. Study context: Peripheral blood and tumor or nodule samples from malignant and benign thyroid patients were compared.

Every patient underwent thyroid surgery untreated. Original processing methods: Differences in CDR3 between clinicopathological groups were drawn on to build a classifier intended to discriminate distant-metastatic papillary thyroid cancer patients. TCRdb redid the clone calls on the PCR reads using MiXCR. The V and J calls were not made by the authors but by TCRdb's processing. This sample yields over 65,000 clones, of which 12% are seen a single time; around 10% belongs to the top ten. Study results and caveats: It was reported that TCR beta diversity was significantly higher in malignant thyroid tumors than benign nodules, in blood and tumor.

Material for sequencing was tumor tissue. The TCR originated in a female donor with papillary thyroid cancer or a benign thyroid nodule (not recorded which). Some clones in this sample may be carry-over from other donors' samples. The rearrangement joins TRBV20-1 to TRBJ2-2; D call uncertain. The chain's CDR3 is CSARNRAGPNTGELFF. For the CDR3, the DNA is TGCAGTGCTAGAAATAGGGCAGGACCGAACACCGGGGAGCTGTTTTTT.